Listed below are T cell receptor beta chains from one sample, sequenced in a study of blood T cell repertoires in COVID-19. Sequencing was performed with immunoSEQ multiplex PCR; in TCRdb, only in-frame clones are kept and a portion is missing. The sample contains about 280,000 clones, 75% to 90% of which appear only once. The material sequenced was peripheral blood. These TCRs come from a man aged 35 to 55 with acute or convalescent COVID-19. Both conserved end residues are part of each CDR3. The order of the fields is J gene, V gene, D gene, clone size, CDR3 DNA, CDR3 protein. A D gene is named only where the DNA matches it firmly. Part of the rows lack a size; the others show once, few, many or a class for expanded clones.

>TRBJ2-7|TRBV14|TRBD1|once
TGTGCCAGCAGTCCCGGGACAGGGTCTTACGAGCAGTACTTC
CASSPGTGSYEQYF
>TRBJ2-3|TRBV27|TRBD2|once
TGTGCCAGCAGGGGACTCGGGGGGGCCCGCACAGATACGCAGTATTTT
CASRGLGGARTDTQYF
>TRBJ1-4|TRBV2|.|.
TGTGCCAGCAGTGAAGAGGCAGGGGATGAAAAACTGTTTTTT
CASSEEAGDEKLFF
>TRBJ1-2|TRBV29-1|TRBD1|.
TGCAGCGCAGGGACAGGGCCCCACTATGGCTACACCTTC
CSAGTGPHYGYTF
>TRBJ1-6|TRBV3-1/TRBV3-2|TRBD1|.
TGTGCCAGCAGCCAAGTGACAGGGGGCTATTCACCCCTCCACTTT
CASSQVTGGYSPLHF
>TRBJ2-1|TRBV2|TRBD2|once
TGTGCCAGCAGTTTTGGGGGTAGCGGGGGGTACAATGAGCAGTTCTTC
CASSFGGSGGYNEQFF
>TRBJ1-1|TRBV19|.|few
TGTGCCAGTAGTAGGAGGGTGAACACTGAAGCTTTCTTT
CASSRRVNTEAFF
>TRBJ1-1|TRBV4-1|TRBD1|once
TGCGCCAGCAGGTCTCCGGGACAGCCCAACACTGAAGCTTTCTTT
CASRSPGQPNTEAFF
>TRBJ2-4|TRBV2|.|.
TGTGCCAGCAGTGTAGACAACAAAAACATTCAGTACTTC
CASSVDNKNIQYF
>TRBJ2-1|TRBV6-2/TRBV6-3|TRBD2|few
TGTGCCAGCAGTTACGGACTAGCCTTCTCCTACAATGAGCAGTTCTTC
CASSYGLAFSYNEQFF
>TRBJ2-1|TRBV5-1|.|.
TGCGCCAGCAGCAGTAAGACTATCCTAGGGGAGCAGTTCTTC
CASSSKTILGEQFF
>TRBJ2-7|TRBV11-2|TRBD2|once
TGTGCCAGCAGCTTAGGAGCGGGGAACTCCTACGAGCAGTACTTC
CASSLGAGNSYEQYF
>TRBJ2-3|TRBV10-3|.|.
TGTGCCATCAGTGGCCAGGGTTGGACAGATACGCAGTATTTT
CAISGQGWTDTQYF
>TRBJ1-4|TRBV5-4|.|.
TGTGCCAGCAGCCCCACACAGGGTGGGGAAAAACTGTTTTTT
CASSPTQGGEKLFF
>TRBJ2-7|TRBV9|.|.
TGTGCCAGCAGCGTAGACGGCGGAAGGAAGCAGTACTTC
CASSVDGGRKQYF
>TRBJ1-3|TRBV2|.|once
TGTGCCAGCAGTGGTTCCAGGGGCTCTGGAAACACCATATATTTT
CASSGSRGSGNTIYF
>TRBJ2-4|TRBV24-1|.|.
TGTGCCACCAGTGACTCCAGGTTCCCTACTCAGTACTTC
CATSDSRFPTQYF
>TRBJ1-3|TRBV7-6|TRBD1|.
TGTGCCAGCAGCTATCTGTCGACAGGGGGCTCTGGAAACACCATATATTTT
CASSYLSTGGSGNTIYF
>TRBJ1-4|TRBV20-1|.|few
TGCAGTGCTACAGGGGAGGAAAAACTGTTTTTT
CSATGEEKLFF
>TRBJ2-1|TRBV5-4|.|.
TGTGCCAGCAGCTTGTTTTCAGGGGAATACGATGAGCAGTTCTTC
CASSLFSGEYDEQFF
>TRBJ2-3|TRBV6-6|TRBD2|.
TGTGCCAGCAGGGACAAGCGGGGGGGCACAGATACGCAGTATTTT
CASRDKRGGTDTQYF
>TRBJ2-2|TRBV6-5|.|.
TGTGCCAGCACCTCAGGGTTCACCGGGGAGCTGTTTTTT
CASTSGFTGELFF
>TRBJ1-2|TRBV27|TRBD1|once
TGTGCCAGCACCTACCGACAGGGATCCAATGGCTACACCTTC
CASTYRQGSNGYTF
>TRBJ2-1|TRBV5-1|.|.
TGCGCCAGCAGCTTTGAACGGGGGTCCGGCAATGAGCAGTTCTTC
CASSFERGSGNEQFF
>TRBJ2-7|TRBV11-2|TRBD1|.
TGTGCCAGCAGCTTGACAGGGCCCTACGAGCAGTACTTC
CASSLTGPYEQYF
>TRBJ1-1|TRBV7-8|.|.
TGTGCCAGCAGCTTAGATAGGAACACTGAAGCTTTCTTT
CASSLDRNTEAFF
>TRBJ2-7|TRBV9|.|.
TGTGCCAGCAGCTTCGGGGTCGGGTCCCACGAGCAGTACTTC
CASSFGVGSHEQYF
>TRBJ1-2|TRBV29-1|TRBD1|.
TGCAGCGTTGAGGCTTGGTCCTACAGGGGCGAGAACTATGGCTACACCTTC
CSVEAWSYRGENYGYTF
>TRBJ1-1|TRBV4-1|.|.
TGCGCCAGCAGCCAATCTACAGGGATTAGAAACACTGAAGCTTTCTTT
CASSQSTGIRNTEAFF
>TRBJ2-4|TRBV20-1|.|.
TGCAGTGCTAGGGGCCCCAACATTCAGTACTTC
CSARGPNIQYF
>TRBJ2-3|TRBV10-3|TRBD2|.
TGTGCCATCAGTGAGCTAGCGGGGGAAACAGATACGCAGTATTTT
CAISELAGETDTQYF
>TRBJ1-5|TRBV6-5|.|few
TGTGCCACGACGGACAGAGTCAATCAGCCCCAGCATTTT
CATTDRVNQPQHF
>TRBJ1-5|TRBV27|TRBD1|.
TGTGCCAGCAGTCCAGGACAGGGAGGGGGCAATCAGCCCCAGCATTTT
CASSPGQGGGNQPQHF
>TRBJ2-1|TRBV10-3|TRBD2|.
TGTGCCATCAGTGAGCCGGGAGGGACTAGCGATGAGCAGTTCTTC
CAISEPGGTSDEQFF
>TRBJ2-1|TRBV9|TRBD2|.
TGTGCCAGCAGCGTAAGACTAGCCAGCCCCGAGCAGTTCTTC
CASSVRLASPEQFF
>TRBJ2-7|TRBV7-2|.|few
TGTGCCAGCAGCTCCGCTCGGACAGTCGGAGGAGAGCAGTACTTC
CASSSARTVGGEQYF
>TRBJ2-3|TRBV24-1|TRBD2|.
TGTGCCACCAGTGATTGGACTAGCGGAAACACAGATACGCAGTATTTT
CATSDWTSGNTDTQYF
>TRBJ1-1|TRBV30|.|once
TGTGCCTGGAGTGTCACAGACTCGGGGACTGAAGCTTTCTTT
CAWSVTDSGTEAFF
>TRBJ1-1|TRBV5-1|.|.
TGCGCCAGCAGCTTGGCGGCAGGGAACACTGAAGCTTTCTTT
CASSLAAGNTEAFF
>TRBJ1-6|TRBV5-1|.|once
TGCGCCAGCAGCTTGGCTGGGACACGCTATTCACCCCTCCACTTT
CASSLAGTRYSPLHF
>TRBJ1-1|TRBV11-1|.|.
TGTGCCAGCAGGCCGGGAGCAATGAACACTGAAGCTTTCTTT
CASRPGAMNTEAFF
>TRBJ1-1|TRBV6-2/TRBV6-3|TRBD1|.
TGTGCCAGCAGTGACAGGGCTGAAGCTTTCTTT
CASSDRAEAFF
>TRBJ2-3|TRBV6-5|.|.
TGTGCCAGCAGGTGGGGGGTCGGCACAGATACGCAGTATTTT
CASRWGVGTDTQYF
>TRBJ1-2|TRBV12-3/TRBV12-4|.|few
TGTGCCAGCAGACTAGCGGCTGCCTATGGCTACACCTTC
CASRLAAAYGYTF
>TRBJ1-3|TRBV6-4|.|.
TGTGCCAGCAGTGACTCGTGGACTAATGGGCTTGATGGAAACACCATATATTTT
CASSDSWTNGLDGNTIYF
>TRBJ1-5|TRBV28|TRBD1|.
TGTGCCAGCACTTCGGGACAGGGGCATCAGCCCCAGCATTTT
CASTSGQGHQPQHF
>TRBJ1-3|TRBV15|TRBD1|.
TGTGCCACCAGCAGAGAAGACAGGGGCGGAAACACCATATATTTT
CATSREDRGGNTIYF
>TRBJ1-2|TRBV28|.|.
TGTGCCAGCAGTTTAAAGGGGTATAATGGCTACACCTTC
CASSLKGYNGYTF
>TRBJ2-3|TRBV29-1|TRBD1|.
TGTAGCGCTTCCGGGACAGGGGGCACAGATACGCAGTATTTT
CSASGTGGTDTQYF
>TRBJ1-1|TRBV5-1|TRBD1|.
TGCGCCAGCAGCTCGATGGGACAGGGGGCGGCTTTCTTT
CASSSMGQGAAFF
>TRBJ1-1|TRBV30|.|.
TGTGCCTGGAGTTCTATTGCTGAAGCTTTCTTT
CAWSSIAEAFF
>TRBJ2-3|TRBV29-1|.|.
TGCAGCGTTGATGAGGGTTATACGCAGTATTTT
CSVDEGYTQYF
>TRBJ2-7|TRBV9|.|.
TGTGCCAGCAGCGTAGGGGGCAGTTTGGGCTACGAGCAGTACTTC
CASSVGGSLGYEQYF
>TRBJ1-6|TRBV5-8|.|once
TGTGCCAGCAGCTTGGAGCTGTTCCATCTCCCTAATTCACCCCTCCACTTT
CASSLELFHLPNSPLHF
>TRBJ1-5|TRBV7-3|.|.
TGTGCCAGCAGCTCTCAAGTCGGGCAGCCCCAGCATTTT
CASSSQVGQPQHF
>TRBJ1-1|TRBV5-1|TRBD1|.
TGCGCCAGCAGCTTTCAGGGGGGTGGCACTGAAGCTTTCTTT
CASSFQGGGTEAFF
>TRBJ2-3|TRBV3-1/TRBV3-2|.|.
TGTGCCAGCAGCCAACTAGTAGTCAGCACAGATACGCAGTATTTT
CASSQLVVSTDTQYF
>TRBJ2-2|TRBV5-1|.|once
TGCGCCAGCAGCTTGGAACTCCTATCCACCGGGGAGCTGTTTTTT
CASSLELLSTGELFF
>TRBJ1-5|TRBV6-5|.|.
TGTGCCAGCAGTTACAGGGGTTCTAGCAATCAGCCCCAGCATTTT
CASSYRGSSNQPQHF
>TRBJ1-2|TRBV5-1|TRBD1|.
TGCGCCAGCAGCTCCGGGACAGGGAACTATGGCTACACCTTC
CASSSGTGNYGYTF